This T cell receptor (beta chain) was observed in a study of T cells in Graves' hyperthyroidism and ophthalmopathy. 10 ml of fresh peripheral blood supplied the PBMCs. Germline V gene data show CDR1 as SEHNR and CDR2 as FQNEAQ (reference sequence). This CDR3 is 17 amino acids long. The germline V and J ends were trimmed by 5 bases and 0 bases, with 19 bases remaining between them. TCR beta CDR3 sequences were amplified from RNA transcripts. HTBI primers were the set used in a first-round RT-PCR of the TCR CDR3. TCRdb reprocessed the multiplex PCR reads with MiXCR, giving one entry per CDR3 protein. The data hold hundreds of thousands of distinct CDR3 sequences, with approximately 15% observed a single time. Only a few counts were recorded for this clonotype.

This chain links TRBV7-9 with TRBJ1-1; D gene uncertain. Sequencing used blood. The receptor was derived from a woman aged 25 to 39 with Graves' hyperthyroidism that later progressed to Graves' ophthalmopathy. The chain's CDR3 is CASSDAFGSSMNTEAFF. The CDR3 nucleotides are TGTGCCAGCAGCGACGCGTTTGGGAGTAGCATGAACACTGAAGCTTTCTTT.